The 16 T cell receptor beta chains below were found in one sample sequenced in a study of blood T cells in healthy people across ages. It was with a sample-barcoded 5' primer and a J-beta primer mix that a second PCR of about 7 to 12 cycles was run. Via MiXCR, TCRdb re-called the 5' RACE reads, giving one row per CDR3 protein. The table includes about 1.6 million distinct CDR3 sequences, about 31% detected once. The sample consisted of blood. These receptors were obtained from a woman in her thirties in good health.

Turning to this clonotype: The junction shows a germline mismatch at one end, possibly a read error. V and J are TRBV11-2 and TRBJ1-2; 7 nucleotides match TRBD1. The CDR3 is 14 amino acids. CDR1 SGHAT and CDR2 FQNNGV come from the germline V gene. The CDR3 loop reads CASSLGQGNYSYTF. CDR3 in DNA: TGTGCCAGCAGCTTAGGACAGGGAAACTATAGCTACACCTTC.

The V call is TRBV30, the J call TRBJ2-1; D gene uncertain. V was pared by 1 base and J by 4 bases, with 2 bases between. This CDR3 contains 11 residues. Germline values: CDR1 GTSNPN, CDR2 SVGIG (reference sequence). CDR3 protein: CAWSEYNEQFF. Written as DNA, the CDR3 is TGTGCCTGGAGTGAGTACAATGAGCAGTTCTTC. Looking up the rest from reference TRBV30 and TRBJ2-1 gives the full variable domain: SQTIHQWPATLVQPVGSPLSLECTVEGTSNPNLYWYRQAAGRGLQLLFYSVGIGQISSEVPQNLSASRPQDRQFILSSKKLLLSDSGFYLCAWSEYNEQFFGPGTRLTVL.

The J gene is TRBJ1-2, the V gene TRBV12-3 or TRBV12-4, with D perhaps TRBD1 (6 bases). Deletions cut 3 bases from V and 5 bases from J, with 16 bases between. The CDR3 spans 15 residues. The CDR3 DNA follows: TGTGCCAGCAGTTTCGCGGGACACACAGTATATGGCTACACCTTC. This codes for CASSFAGHTVYGYTF.

The gene calls are TRBV4-1 and TRBJ2-1, with 8 bases identical to TRBD1. The CDR3 is made up of 17 amino acids. Per germline, CDR1 MGHRA and CDR2 YSYEKL. The V segment lost 1 base and the J segment 4 bases; nucleotides outside the gene matches: 9. As DNA, the CDR3 is TGCGCCAGCAGCCAAGGAGACAGGGGCGGATTTTACAATGAGCAGTTCTTC. Translation gives CASSQGDRGGFYNEQFF.

Of note for this clonotype: One end of the junction is discordant with germline, which a read error may explain. The chain carries TRBV3-1 and TRBJ1-4, with D perhaps TRBD1 (5 bases). Germline CDR1 reads LGHDT; CDR2 reads YNNKEL (reference sequence). This CDR3 has 18 amino acids. The CDR3 coding sequence is TGTGCCAGCAGCTCCCGCGAAGAGACGGCCGGGGGTAATGAAAGACTGTTTTTT. It yields the protein CASSSREETAGGNERLFF.

The chain carries TRBV4-2 and TRBJ2-1; TRBD2 matches 11 bases. The CDR3 is 18 residues long. V shed 4 bases, J shed 5 bases, and the junction held 13 bases outside the gene matches. Germline CDR1 LGHNA, CDR2 YNFKEQ. The CDR3: CASSPTGVAGGLDNEQFF. CDR3 DNA sequence: TGTGCCAGCAGCCCCACCGGGGTAGCGGGAGGGCTAGACAATGAGCAGTTCTTC.

This clonotype occurred a few times. The DNA is omitted, as the CDR3 cannot be located on it reliably, and the CDR3 follows TCRdb's listing. This chain joins TRBV5-6 and TRBJ2-1; TRBD1, as called in the table, went unchecked against the DNA. The CDR3 numbers 14 amino acids, ends counted. Germline V lookup: CDR1 SGHDT, CDR2 YYEEEE. CDR3 residues: CASSFGTGAYLEFF.

This clonotype was counted between two and nine times. The J gene is TRBJ1-1, the V gene TRBV7-2; TRBD1 matches 9 bases. CDR1 and CDR2 (germline): SGHTA, FQGNSA. J gave up 2 bases and V 5 bases, and 6 bases lay outside the gene matches. This CDR3 region has 15 residues. The CDR3 DNA is TGTGCCAGCAGCCGCCAGACAGGGGGTAACACTGAAGCTTTCTTT. This sequence encodes CASSRQTGGNTEAFF.

This chain uses TRBV20-1 with TRBJ2-1; 12 bases are a match to TRBD2. This CDR3 region has 17 residues. V was pared by 0 bases and J by 7 bases, with 10 bases of the junction left unmatched. Germline V gene lookup returns CDR1 DFQATT and CDR2 SNEGSKA (reference sequence). The CDR3 spells CSARDWLAGGAMNEQFF. Here the CDR3 DNA reads TGCAGTGCTAGAGATTGGCTAGCGGGAGGGGCGATGAATGAGCAGTTCTTC.

This clonotype was observed a handful of times. CDR3 DNA: TGTGCCAGCAGCCCGGAAACCTCCCGGTATTCCTACGAGCAGTACTTC. Translation: CASSPETSRYSYEQYF. V is TRBV7-2 and J is TRBJ2-7; D is unclear. Trimming pared 5 bases from V and 1 base from J, leaving 18 bases between. Per the germline V gene, CDR1 is SGHTA and CDR2 is FQGNSA. CDR3 length: 16 amino acids.

The gene calls are TRBV21-1 and TRBJ2-1; TRBD2, the D gene given by the table, was not confirmed from the DNA. TRBV21-1 is deemed a pseudogene. The length of the CDR3 is 15 residues. CDR3 region: CASKLTGGLWNEQFF. CDR3 coding DNA: TGTGCCAGCAAGCTAACGGGGGGCCTTTGGAATGAGCAGTTCTTC.

This chain joins TRBV27 and TRBJ2-1, with a tentative D call TRBD2 (5 bases). V was shortened by 6 bases and J by 5 bases, with 17 bases between the two germline ends. CDR1 and CDR2 (germline): MNHEY, SMNVEV (reference sequence). This CDR3 has 15 amino acids. CDR3 in amino acids: CASSSTSGFNNEQFF. The CDR3 DNA reads as TGTGCCAGCAGCTCCACCTCGGGGTTTAACAATGAGCAGTTCTTC.

This sequence joins TRBV12-5 and TRBJ2-1; 8 bases agree with TRBD1. The CDR3 consists of 15 residues. V shed 1 base and J 4 bases; nucleotides not matched to a gene: 3. From germline, CDR1 is LGHNT and CDR2 FRNRAP. The CDR3 DNA is TGTGCTAGTGGTTTGGGACAGGGGAGGTACAATGAGCAGTTCTTC. Amino acids: CASGLGQGRYNEQFF.

The J gene is TRBJ1-4, the V gene TRBV21-1; the DNA was not compared with TRBD1, the D call given in the table. TRBV21-1 constitutes a pseudogene. There are 16 residues in the CDR3. The chain's CDR3 is CASSKARDSDNEKLFF. The CDR3 DNA reads TGTGCCAGCAGCAAAGCGAGGGACAGCGATAATGAAAAACTGTTTTTT.

CDR3 nucleotides: TGCAGCGTTGCCGGGCTAGGGGCCAACGTCCTGACTTTC. As protein: CSVAGLGANVLTF. The V and J genes are TRBV29-1 and TRBJ2-6; unclear D gene. CDR3 size: 13 residues. Looked up from germline, CDR1 is SQVTM and CDR2 is ANQGSEA. The germline V and J ends were trimmed by 4 bases and 4 bases, with 8 bases remaining between them.

The rearrangement links TRBV5-1 to TRBJ2-3; the match to TRBD2 covers 16 bases. The CDR3 has 17 residues. Trimming cost V 4 bases and J 2 bases; bases outside gene matches: 4. Looked up from germline, CDR1 is SGHRS and CDR2 is YFSETQ. The chain's CDR3 is CASSGTSGGGHTDTQYF. As DNA, the CDR3 is TGCGCCAGCAGCGGGACTAGCGGGGGGGGTCACACAGATACGCAGTATTTT.